The 6 T cell receptor beta chains reported below all come from one sample, sequenced in a study of cytomegalovirus exposure and HLA in healthy donors. Amplification used 60 Vbeta primers and 13 Jbeta primers. Repertoires were generated with immunoSEQ multiplex PCR, while TCRdb's copy carries only in-frame clones and drops some. The table lists about 100,000 clones, around 70% of them singletons. The sequenced sample consisted of PBMCs. The source of these receptors is a man aged 40-49 years in good health and CMV-seropositive.

A few counts support this clone. V gene TRBV7-6 combines with J gene TRBJ2-1, with 7 bases lining up with TRBD2. The CDR3 is 16 amino acids. CDR1 SGHVS and CDR2 FNYEAQ come from the germline V gene. V shed 4 bases, J shed 6 bases, and the junction held 12 bases outside the gene matches. The CDR3 reads CASSSPLADVRNEQFF. CDR3 DNA sequence: TGTGCCAGCAGCTCTCCGCTAGCGGACGTACGCAATGAGCAGTTCTTC.

There are a few counts of this clone. The chain has TRBV5-1 and TRBJ1-1; TRBD1 is a possible D gene (6 bases). Germline V gene data show CDR1 as SGHRS and CDR2 as YFSETQ. V was cut by 4 bases and J by 1 base, with 11 bases left in between. This CDR3 contains 14 residues. CDR3 protein: CASSLWTANTEAFF. As DNA, the CDR3 is TGCGCCAGCAGCCTATGGACAGCGAACACTGAAGCTTTCTTT. The full variable domain, rest sourced from reference TRBV5-1 and TRBJ1-1, is KAGVTQTPRYLIKTRGQQVTLSCSPISGHRSVSWYQQTPGQGLQFLFEYFSETQRNKGNFPGRFSGRQFSNSRSEMNVSTLELGDSALYLCASSLWTANTEAFFGQGTRLTVV.

V usage is TRBV28 and J usage is TRBJ1-2, with D possibly being TRBD1 (6 bases). Germline lookup yields CDR1 MDHEN and CDR2 SYDVKM. Trimming stripped 6 bases from V and 4 bases from J, with 12 bases between. The CDR3 has 13 residues. The CDR3 loop is CASSPDRLYGYTF. The CDR3 bases are TGTGCCAGCAGCCCCGACAGGCTCTATGGCTACACCTTC.

The chain carries TRBV21-1 and TRBJ1-2. TRBV21-1 is noted as a pseudogene. The CDR3 has 15 amino acids. The CDR3 DNA follows: TGTGCCAGCAGCCCGAGGGAGGATCCCAACTATGGCTACACCTTC. Protein product: CASSPREDPNYGYTF.

The rearrangement links TRBV5-4 to TRBJ2-7; 10 nucleotides line up with TRBD2. With 6 bases clipped from V and 4 bases from J, the junction kept 13 bases outside the gene matches. Germline lookup yields CDR1 SGHNT and CDR2 YYREEE (reference sequence). The CDR3 runs to 16 residues. This CDR3 reads CASTPGKREGRYEQYF. CDR3 sequence (DNA): TGTGCCAGCACCCCTGGTAAGCGGGAGGGCCGGTACGAGCAGTACTTC.

The sample holds a few counts of this clone. This chain connects TRBV19 to TRBJ2-1, with 9 bases fitting TRBD2. Trimming at V came to 5 bases and at J to 6 bases, leaving 5 bases not matched to a gene. The CDR3 has 14 amino acids. Looked up from germline, CDR1 is LNHDA and CDR2 is SQIVND (reference sequence). The CDR3 is CASSLAGVLNEQFF. CDR3 coding DNA: TGTGCCAGTAGTTTAGCGGGAGTTCTCAATGAGCAGTTCTTC. Supplemented by reference TRBV19 and TRBJ2-1, the full variable domain reads DGGITQSPKYLFRKEGQNVTLSCEQNLNHDAMYWYRQDPGQGLRLIYYSQIVNDFQKGDIAEGYSVSREKKESFPLTVTSAQKNPTAFYLCASSLAGVLNEQFFGPGTRLTVL.